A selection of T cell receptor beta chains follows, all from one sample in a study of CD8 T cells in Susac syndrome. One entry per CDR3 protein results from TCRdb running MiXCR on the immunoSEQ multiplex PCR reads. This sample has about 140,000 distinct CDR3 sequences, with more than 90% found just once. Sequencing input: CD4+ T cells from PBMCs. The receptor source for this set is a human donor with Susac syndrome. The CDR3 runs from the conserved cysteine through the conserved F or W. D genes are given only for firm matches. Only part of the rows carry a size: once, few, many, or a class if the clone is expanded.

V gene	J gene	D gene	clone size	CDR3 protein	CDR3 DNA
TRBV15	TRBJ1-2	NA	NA	CATYPPLWRDNGRKSYGYTF	TGTGCCACCTACCCCCCCCTTTGGAGGGACAATGGACGGAAAAGCTATGGCTACACCTTC
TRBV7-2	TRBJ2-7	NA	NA	CASSSWLGGGIEQYF	TGTGCCAGCAGCTCCTGGCTGGGGGGGGGCATTGAGCAGTACTTC
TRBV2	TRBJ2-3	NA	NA	CASGLGYNTDTQYF	TGTGCCAGCGGGTTGGGGTACAACACAGATACGCAGTATTTT
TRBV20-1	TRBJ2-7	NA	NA	CSASGQAYYEQYF	TGCAGTGCTTCGGGGCAGGCATACTACGAGCAGTACTTC
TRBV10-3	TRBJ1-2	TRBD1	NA	CATTTGDIDGYTF	TGTGCCACGACGACAGGGGACATCGATGGCTACACCTTC
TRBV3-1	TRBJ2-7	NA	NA	CASSLSSISYEQYF	TGTGCCAGCAGCCTCTCGTCCATCAGCTACGAGCAGTACTTC
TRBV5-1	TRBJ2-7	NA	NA	CASSLNQGPYEQYF	TGCGCCAGCAGCTTGAACCAGGGCCCCTACGAGCAGTACTTC
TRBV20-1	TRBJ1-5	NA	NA	CSALEGVGNQPQHF	TGCAGTGCTCTGGAGGGGGTTGGCAATCAGCCCCAGCATTTT
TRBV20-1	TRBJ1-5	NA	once	CSARQPHQPQHF	TGCAGTGCTAGACAGCCCCATCAGCCCCAGCATTTT
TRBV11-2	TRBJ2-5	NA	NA	CASSSRQATRETQYF	TGTGCCAGCAGCTCCAGACAAGCTACTAGGGAGACCCAGTACTTC
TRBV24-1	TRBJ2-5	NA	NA	CATSDFSGKTQYF	TGTGCCACCAGTGATTTTTCGGGGAAGACCCAGTACTTC
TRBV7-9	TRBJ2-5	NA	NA	CASSLPGLETQYF	TGTGCCAGCAGCCTCCCCGGGTTGGAGACCCAGTACTTC
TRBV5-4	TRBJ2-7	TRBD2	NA	CASSLRGDSYEQYF	TGTGCCAGCAGCTTGCGGGGGGACTCCTACGAGCAGTACTTC
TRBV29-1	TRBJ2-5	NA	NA	CSVFDSTGTQYF	TGCAGCGTGTTTGACTCTACGGGGACCCAGTACTTC
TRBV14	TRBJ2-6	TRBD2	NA	CASSQLAGGHGANVLTF	TGTGCCAGCAGCCAACTAGCGGGAGGGCATGGGGCCAACGTCCTGACTTTC
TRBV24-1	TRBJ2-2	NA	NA	CATSDPRTANTGELFF	TGTGCCACCAGTGACCCTAGGACAGCGAACACCGGGGAGCTGTTTTTT
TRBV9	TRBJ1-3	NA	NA	CASSVSDSSGNTIYF	TGTGCCAGCAGCGTATCTGACTCATCTGGAAACACCATATATTTT
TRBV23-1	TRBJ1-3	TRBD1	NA	CASSLTGDRPLLGNTIYF	TGCGCCAGCAGTCTAACCGGGGACAGGCCTTTGCTGGGAAACACCATATATTTT
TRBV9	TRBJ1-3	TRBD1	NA	CASSVAPTGEFGNTIYF	TGTGCCAGCAGCGTAGCTCCGACAGGGGAGTTTGGAAACACCATATATTTT
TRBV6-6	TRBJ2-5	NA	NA	CASSYSEAETQYF	TGTGCCAGCAGTTACTCGGAGGCGGAGACCCAGTACTTC
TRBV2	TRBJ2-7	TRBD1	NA	CASIRDRVSEQYF	TGTGCCAGCATCCGGGACAGGGTATCCGAGCAGTACTTC
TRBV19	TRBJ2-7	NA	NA	CASMGDGHEQYF	TGTGCCAGCATGGGGGATGGACACGAGCAGTACTTC